The T cell receptor (beta chain) described here comes from a study of Graves' ophthalmopathy and Graves' hyperthyroidism. Study at large: Untreated patients at initial diagnosis provided peripheral blood. Study-wide results and caveats: Sensitivity of roughly 71% and specificity of 72.22% were achieved by the model that predicted ophthalmopathy progression. Most thyroid clonotypes with frequency above 0.001 were detected in blood too.

The V gene's germline CDR1 is SQVTM and CDR2 ANQGSEA. CDR3 size: 16 residues. The junction had 16 bases not matched to a gene; V was cut back by 6 bases and J by 3 bases. PBMCs were isolated from an approximately 10 ml sample of fresh peripheral blood. Details on this clonotype: Its antigen is currently unknown.

RNA transcripts were the template, and TCR beta CDR3 regions were amplified from them. A first-round RT-PCR used HTBI primers, followed by a second-round multiplex PCR. TCRdb called the multiplex PCR reads again in MiXCR, with one record for every CDR3 protein. The table includes 500,000 to 800,000 distinct CDR3 sequences, about 41% detected once. This TCR was recovered from an adult man with Graves' ophthalmopathy. This chain uses TRBV29-1 with TRBJ2-7; the match to TRBD2 covers 8 bases. The sequenced sample was peripheral blood. CDR3 sequence: CSVVVSSGTTNYEQYF. The CDR3 region has the DNA TGCAGCGTAGTCGTGAGTAGCGGGACTACCAACTACGAGCAGTACTTC.